Listed below are T cell receptor beta chains from one sample, sequenced in a study of T cells after posttransplantation cyclophosphamide. Here immunoSEQ multiplex PCR was the method, and the copy in TCRdb shows in-frame clones only, minus some. The data show 13,000 to 15,000 clones, about four fifths seen once. The sample was memory CD4+ T cells sorted from PBMCs. Receptors originate from a man aged 50 to 59. Each CDR3 is given with its conserved first and last residue. Fields, in order: clone size, D gene, V gene, J gene, CDR3 protein, CDR3 DNA. D genes are given only for firm matches. The listing skips clone size in some rows; elsewhere it reads once, few, many or a size class.

>once|NA|TRBV6-5|TRBJ2-3
CASSYSTRVKTDTQYF
TGTGCCAGCAGTTACTCAACCAGGGTAAAAACAGATACGCAGTATTTT
>NA|NA|TRBV7-9|TRBJ2-4
CASSLRGTGIQYF
TGTGCCAGCAGCTTAAGGGGGACGGGCATTCAGTACTTC
>few|NA|TRBV7-9|TRBJ2-7
CASSSSTRGAEQYF
TGTGCCAGCAGCTCCTCTACTCGGGGGGCAGAGCAGTACTTC
>NA|TRBD1|TRBV15|TRBJ1-2
CATSTYRGLGTF
TGTGCCACCAGCACATACAGGGGGCTGGGTACCTTC
>NA|NA|TRBV7-8|TRBJ1-3
CASSLGGLAGNTIYF
TGTGCCAGCAGCTTAGGAGGGTTAGCTGGAAACACCATATATTTT
>NA|NA|TRBV30|TRBJ2-3
CAWSVRGTQYF
TGTGCCTGGAGTGTACGGGGTACGCAGTATTTT
>NA|NA|TRBV2|TRBJ2-1
CASSNGVYEQFF
TGTGCCAGCAGTAACGGGGTCTATGAGCAGTTCTTC
>NA|NA|TRBV5-1|TRBJ2-7
CASSLETGPYYEQYF
TGCGCCAGCAGCTTGGAGACAGGCCCCTACTACGAGCAGTACTTC
>NA|NA|TRBV6-5|TRBJ1-5
CASSIGDYQPQHF
TGTGCCAGCTCAATCGGAGATTATCAGCCCCAGCATTTT
>NA|TRBD2|TRBV5-1|TRBJ2-5
CASSFRTSGLETQYF
TGCGCCAGCAGCTTCCGGACTAGCGGATTAGAGACCCAGTACTTC
>NA|NA|TRBV6-1|TRBJ2-7
CASSEVGRGVRYF
TGTGCCAGCAGTGAAGTCGGGCGGGGTGTTCGGTACTTC
>NA|NA|TRBV27|TRBJ2-5
CASSRLGEETQYF
TGTGCCAGCAGTAGACTAGGGGAAGAGACCCAGTACTTC
>NA|TRBD2|TRBV5-4|TRBJ2-5
CASSLGAGGGKETQYF
TGTGCCAGCAGCTTGGGTGCGGGGGGAGGGAAAGAGACCCAGTACTTC
>once|TRBD1|TRBV15|TRBJ2-3
CATGDRVGSTDTQYF
TGTGCCACTGGAGACAGGGTCGGTTCAACAGATACGCAGTATTTT
>NA|NA|TRBV7-2|TRBJ2-1
CASSLVGVNEQFF
TGTGCCAGCAGCTTAGTAGGGGTCAATGAGCAGTTCTTC
>NA|NA|TRBV9|TRBJ2-5
CASSVGLALGETQYF
TGTGCCAGCAGCGTAGGGCTAGCTCTGGGGGAGACCCAGTACTTC
>NA|NA|TRBV28|TRBJ1-2
CASSAEFNYGYTF
TGTGCCAGCAGTGCGGAGTTTAACTATGGCTACACCTTC
>NA|NA|TRBV4-2|TRBJ1-2
CASSQVIYGESDGYTF
TGTGCCAGCAGCCAAGTCATTTATGGAGAGTCGGATGGCTACACCTTC
>NA|TRBD2|TRBV7-2|TRBJ2-3
CASSFYGGVTDTQYF
TGTGCCAGCAGCTTTTACGGGGGGGTCACAGATACGCAGTATTTT
>NA|TRBD1|TRBV10-2|TRBJ2-1
CASSDWGQGHNEQFF
TGCGCCAGCAGTGATTGGGGACAGGGTCACAATGAGCAGTTCTTC
>NA|TRBD1|TRBV19|TRBJ2-5
CASSMSPLTGRETQYF
TGTGCCAGTAGTATGTCCCCACTGACAGGGAGAGAGACCCAGTACTTC
>NA|TRBD2|TRBV18|TRBJ2-1
CASSLGLAGRAEQFF
TGTGCCAGCTCACTAGGACTAGCGGGGCGGGCGGAGCAGTTCTTC
>NA|TRBD2|TRBV5-1|TRBJ2-7
CASSLPHSGGTSYEQYF
TGCGCCAGCAGCTTGCCCCATAGCGGGGGCACCTCCTACGAGCAGTACTTC
>once|TRBD1|TRBV7-6|TRBJ1-1
CASTRQGSTEAFF
TGTGCCAGCACTCGACAGGGAAGCACTGAAGCTTTCTTT
>NA|NA|TRBV5-1|TRBJ2-7
CASSVQPADNSYEQYF
TGCGCCAGCAGCGTACAGCCAGCCGATAACTCCTACGAGCAGTACTTC
>NA|TRBD1|TRBV19|TRBJ1-2
CASSSRQGANYGYTF
TGTGCCAGTAGTTCTCGACAGGGGGCTAACTATGGCTACACCTTC
>NA|NA|TRBV6-1|TRBJ2-1
CASIELATYNEQFF
TGTGCCAGCATAGAACTAGCTACCTACAATGAGCAGTTCTTC
>NA|NA|TRBV6-1|TRBJ2-4
CASSEAGIAKNIQYF
TGTGCCAGCAGTGAAGCCGGGATAGCCAAAAACATTCAGTACTTC
>NA|NA|TRBV5-1|TRBJ2-2
CASSWGHSNTGELFF
TGCGCCAGCAGCTGGGGACACTCGAACACCGGGGAGCTGTTTTTT
>NA|TRBD1|TRBV5-1|TRBJ1-5
CASSLTGAHQPQHF
TGCGCCAGCAGCTTGACAGGGGCCCATCAGCCCCAGCATTTT
>NA|TRBD2|TRBV5-1|TRBJ2-2
CASSLSGGMDTGELFF
TGCGCCAGCAGCTTGAGCGGGGGCATGGACACCGGGGAGCTGTTTTTT
>NA|TRBD1|TRBV10-3|TRBJ1-1
CAISEPDGTGLSEAFF
TGTGCCATCAGTGAGCCCGACGGGACAGGGCTCTCTGAAGCTTTCTTT
>once|TRBD2|TRBV7-2|TRBJ2-7
CASSPGLVTHEQYF
TGTGCCAGCAGCCCAGGACTAGTTACCCACGAGCAGTACTTC
>NA|TRBD2|TRBV2|TRBJ2-2
CASMRTSGRVTGGELFF
TGTGCCAGCATGAGGACTAGCGGGAGAGTAACGGGCGGGGAGCTGTTTTTT
>NA|TRBD2|TRBV6-6|TRBJ2-3
CASKGEGRGDTQYF
TGTGCCAGCAAAGGGGAGGGGAGGGGAGATACGCAGTATTTT
>NA|NA|TRBV11-2|TRBJ2-3
CASSLDRYSDTQYF
TGTGCCAGCAGCTTAGATCGGTACAGCGATACGCAGTATTTT
>NA|NA|TRBV6-5|TRBJ1-3
CASSYRGGNTIYF
TGTGCCAGCAGTTACAGAGGGGGAAACACCATATATTTT
>NA|TRBD2|TRBV30|TRBJ2-4
CAGEREGAKNIQYF
TGTGCCGGTGAGCGGGAGGGAGCCAAAAACATTCAGTACTTC
>NA|NA|TRBV11-3|TRBJ2-2
CASSFGVTTGELFF
TGTGCCAGCAGCTTCGGAGTCACCACCGGGGAGCTGTTTTTT
>few|NA|TRBV7-8|TRBJ2-1
CATLPLLGRSEQFF
TGTGCCACCCTACCCCTCTTGGGGCGGAGTGAGCAGTTCTTC
>NA|TRBD2|TRBV7-9|TRBJ2-1
CASSPFGRATNEQFF
TGTGCCAGCAGCCCATTTGGGAGGGCCACTAATGAGCAGTTCTTC
>NA|NA|TRBV6-5|TRBJ1-1
CASNSPGHGNTEAFF
TGTGCCAGCAATTCACCGGGACACGGGAACACTGAAGCTTTCTTT
>NA|NA|TRBV18|TRBJ1-5
CASSPMFSAWNQPQHF
TGTGCCAGCTCACCCATGTTTTCAGCGTGGAATCAGCCCCAGCATTTT
>NA|NA|TRBV15|TRBJ1-3
CATSLLRVTGNTIYF
TGTGCCACCAGCCTTCTCAGGGTGACTGGAAACACCATATATTTT
>NA|TRBD1|TRBV11-2|TRBJ2-3
CASSFGRTGASTDTQYF
TGTGCCAGCAGCTTTGGCCGGACAGGGGCGTCCACAGATACGCAGTATTTT
>NA|NA|TRBV11-3|TRBJ1-5
CASSLFSDQPQHF
TGTGCCAGCAGCTTATTTAGTGATCAGCCCCAGCATTTT
>NA|NA|TRBV19|TRBJ1-5
CASSPHPRGLLLGQPQHF
TGTGCCAGTAGTCCTCACCCCCGAGGACTTCTCTTGGGTCAGCCCCAGCATTTT
>NA|NA|TRBV30|TRBJ1-4
CARQGAEKLFF
TGTGCCCGCCAAGGGGCGGAAAAACTGTTTTTT
>NA|NA|TRBV4-3|TRBJ2-5
CASSQGRSYQETQYF
TGCGCCAGCAGCCAAGGTAGGAGCTACCAAGAGACCCAGTACTTC
>NA|NA|TRBV7-9|TRBJ2-7
CASSRGTYEQYF
TGTGCCAGCAGCCGAGGTACCTACGAGCAGTACTTC
>NA|TRBD1|TRBV11-3|TRBJ2-7
CASSLWGQGGEQYF
TGTGCCAGCAGCTTGTGGGGACAGGGGGGCGAGCAGTACTTC
>NA|NA|TRBV28|TRBJ1-1
CASSTNTEAFF
TGTGCCAGCAGTACAAACACTGAAGCTTTCTTT
>NA|TRBD2|TRBV7-2|TRBJ2-2
CASTTPKVGGTGELFF
TGTGCCAGCACCACTCCCAAAGTGGGAGGGACCGGGGAGCTGTTTTTT
>once|NA|TRBV30|TRBJ1-1
CAWSVGQTLRTFF
TGTGCCTGGAGTGTAGGACAGACCTTGAGAACTTTCTTT
>NA|TRBD1|TRBV11-3|TRBJ2-1
CASSSPYRGYSPNEQFF
TGTGCCAGCAGCTCACCGTACAGGGGGTACTCTCCCAATGAGCAGTTCTTC
>NA|TRBD1|TRBV7-9|TRBJ1-1
CASSPPDRDTEAFF
TGTGCCAGCAGCCCTCCTGACAGGGACACTGAAGCTTTCTTT
>NA|NA|TRBV6-5|TRBJ2-7
CASSYGKETEQYF
TGTGCCAGCAGTTACGGAAAGGAGACCGAGCAGTACTTC
>NA|NA|TRBV7-8|TRBJ2-4
CASSIHSSAKNIQYF
TGTGCCAGCAGCATCCATTCATCAGCCAAAAACATTCAGTACTTC